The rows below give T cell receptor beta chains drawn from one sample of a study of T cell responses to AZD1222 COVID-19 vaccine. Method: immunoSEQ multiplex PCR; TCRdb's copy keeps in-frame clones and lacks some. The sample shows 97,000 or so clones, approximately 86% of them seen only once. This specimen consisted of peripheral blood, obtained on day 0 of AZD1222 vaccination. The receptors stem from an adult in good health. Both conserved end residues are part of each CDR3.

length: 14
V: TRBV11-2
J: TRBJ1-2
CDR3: CASSTQTGDYGYTF

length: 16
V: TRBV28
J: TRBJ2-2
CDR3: CASSSWTGGNTGELFF

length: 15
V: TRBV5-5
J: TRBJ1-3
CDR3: CASSLVGQGRNTIYF

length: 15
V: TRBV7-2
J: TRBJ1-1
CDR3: CASSLHRDRNAEAFF

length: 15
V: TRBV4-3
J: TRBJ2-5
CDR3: CASSQETGIRETQYF

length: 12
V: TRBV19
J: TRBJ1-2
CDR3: CAAGRGPYGYTF

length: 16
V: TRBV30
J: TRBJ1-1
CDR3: CAWRGQGAVFGTEAFF

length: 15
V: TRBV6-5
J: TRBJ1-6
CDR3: CASSSPGIGNSPLHF

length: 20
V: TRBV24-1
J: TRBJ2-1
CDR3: CATSAISGTSVPSSYNEQFF

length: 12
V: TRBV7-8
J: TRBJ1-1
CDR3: CASSHGTTEAFF

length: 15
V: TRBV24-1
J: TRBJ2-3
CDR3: CATSEPTGSTDTQYF

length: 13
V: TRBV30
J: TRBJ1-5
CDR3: CAWSADNNQPQHF

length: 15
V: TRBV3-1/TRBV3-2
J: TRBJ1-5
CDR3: CASSQDRGSNQPQHF

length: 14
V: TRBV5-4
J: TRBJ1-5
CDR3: CASSLGGKGQPQHF

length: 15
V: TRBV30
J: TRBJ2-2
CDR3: CAWSVWGAPTGELFF

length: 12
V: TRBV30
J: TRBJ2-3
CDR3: CAWTPNTDTQYF

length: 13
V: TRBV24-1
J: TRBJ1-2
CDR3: CATSLDRFGGYTF

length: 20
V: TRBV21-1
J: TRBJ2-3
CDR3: CASSKVGETGLAGRTDTQYF

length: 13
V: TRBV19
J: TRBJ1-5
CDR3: CASSPDAGQPQHF

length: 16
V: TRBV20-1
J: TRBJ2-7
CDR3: CSASKGTSGSSYEQYF

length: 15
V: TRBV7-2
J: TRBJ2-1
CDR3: CASSRDSTLYNEQFF

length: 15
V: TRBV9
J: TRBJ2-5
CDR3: CASSVALQVGETQYF

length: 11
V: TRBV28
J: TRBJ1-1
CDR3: CASSRTVHAFF

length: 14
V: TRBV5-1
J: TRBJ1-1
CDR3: CASSQSQMNTEAFF

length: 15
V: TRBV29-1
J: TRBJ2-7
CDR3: CSVTGTSKPSYEQYF

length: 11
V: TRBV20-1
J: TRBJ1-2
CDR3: CSAGQGYGYTF

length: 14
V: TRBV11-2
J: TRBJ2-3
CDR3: CASSPSGGVNTQYF